The 13 T cell receptor beta chains below all came from one sample that was sequenced in a study of blood T cell repertoires in COVID-19. The protocol was immunoSEQ multiplex PCR, while the TCRdb copy is restricted to in-frame clones and leaves out a portion. This sample has about 120,000 clones, with 85% found just once. Sample: peripheral blood. Every receptor here comes from a woman aged 80 or over with acute or convalescent COVID-19.

The chain has TRBV10-2 and TRBJ1-6; D call uncertain. V gave up 0 bases and J gave up 13 bases, with 13 bases separating them. Germline CDR1 WSHSY, CDR2 SAAADI. The CDR3 loop spans 14 amino acids. The CDR3 nucleotides read TGCGCCAGCAGTGAGTCGACAAGATTCCTCCCCCTCCACTTT. As protein: CASSESTRFLPLHF.

This clone occurred a few times. This chain uses TRBV7-2 with TRBJ2-1, with D maybe TRBD2 (7 bases). The germline V and J ends were trimmed by 4 bases and 9 bases, with 16 bases remaining between them. The CDR3 is 14 residues long. Germline V gene data show CDR1 as SGHTA and CDR2 as FQGNSA. Here the CDR3 reads CASSSPGGKGEQFF. The DNA for the CDR3 is TGTGCCAGCAGCTCCCCGGGGGGCAAGGGTGAGCAGTTCTTC.

CDR3 in amino acids: CASSYLGQNYGYTF. CDR3 nucleotide sequence: TGTGCCAGCAGTTACTTGGGGCAGAACTATGGCTACACCTTC. The chain carries TRBV6-6 and TRBJ1-2; D is possibly TRBD1 (5 bases). The CDR3 extends over 14 amino acids. V was pared by 1 base and J by 2 bases, with 8 bases between. CDR1 is MNHNY, CDR2 SVGAGI, per germline (reference sequence).

The chain combines TRBV10-2 with TRBJ2-1; tentative D call: TRBD1 (6 bases). Germline V gene lookup returns CDR1 WSHSY and CDR2 SAAADI. The ends were cut back, 6 bases at V and 8 bases at J, with 17 bases in the middle. This CDR3 is 14 amino acids long. The CDR3 loop reads CASRIRLGAYEQFF. In DNA, the CDR3 is TGCGCCAGCAGAATTCGACTGGGGGCGTATGAGCAGTTCTTC.

The chain uses TRBV27 and TRBJ2-4, with a possible D match to TRBD2 (6 bases). The CDR3 totals 13 residues. Trimming took 8 bases from V and 8 from J, leaving 16 bases between them. Per the germline V gene, CDR1 is MNHEY and CDR2 is SMNVEV (reference sequence). The CDR3 protein is CASHAHGGDIQYF. CDR3 DNA: TGTGCCAGCCACGCACACGGGGGTGACATTCAGTACTTC.

The chain has TRBV6-6 and TRBJ2-7; no firm D call. The CDR3 covers 13 residues. V lost 0 bases and J lost 6, with 9 bases in between. Germline V gene data show CDR1 as MNHNY and CDR2 as SVGAGI (reference sequence). The DNA for the CDR3 is TGTGCCAGCAGTTACTCGAGAGTTCTCGAGCAGTACGTC. Protein product: CASSYSRVLEQYV.

The chain uses TRBV21-1 and TRBJ1-1; the D segment call TRBD1 is taken from the table without a DNA check. TRBV21-1 is a pseudogene. This CDR3 comprises 14 residues. The DNA for the CDR3 is TGTGCCAGCAGCAAAGCCCAGGGTGGCACTGAAGCTTTCTTT. It specifies CASSKAQGGTEAFF.

The gene calls are TRBV5-4 and TRBJ1-1, with 10 bases matching TRBD1. There are 15 residues in the CDR3. Per germline, CDR1 SGHNT and CDR2 YYREEE (reference sequence). V lost 3 bases, J lost 7 bases, and 9 bases stayed unmatched. CDR3 region: CASSSRTGGSIEAFF. CDR3 DNA sequence: TGTGCCAGCAGCTCGCGGACAGGGGGTTCTATTGAAGCTTTCTTT.

This rearrangement joins TRBV28 to TRBJ1-6; 7 bases line up with TRBD1. The CDR3 spans 14 residues. Germline V gene data show CDR1 as MDHEN and CDR2 as SYDVKM. V shed 7 bases, J shed 10 bases, and the junction held 10 bases outside the gene matches. The CDR3 DNA reads as TGTGCCAGCAACAAACCAGGGGGTACATCACCCCTCCACTTT. As protein: CASNKPGGTSPLHF. Full variable domain (outside the CDR3, taken from reference TRBV28 and TRBJ1-6): DVKVTQSSRYLVKRTGEKVFLECVQDMDHENMFWYRQDPGLGLRLIYFSYDVKMKEKGDIPEGYSVSREKKERFSLILESASTNQTSMYLCASNKPGGTSPLHFGNGTRLTVT.

This chain joins TRBV5-1 and TRBJ1-1, with D perhaps matching TRBD1 (5 bases). Germline CDR1 SGHRS, CDR2 YFSETQ. This CDR3 has 14 amino acids. Trimming stripped 4 bases from V and 1 base from J, with 11 bases between. The CDR3 sequence is CASSPDTGNTEAFF. CDR3 nucleotides: TGCGCCAGCAGCCCGGACACAGGGAACACTGAAGCTTTCTTT.

V is TRBV5-4 and J is TRBJ2-7, with TRBD1 matching 8 bases. The J segment lost 2 bases and the V segment lost 0 bases, leaving 1 base of the junction unmatched. The CDR3 is 14 amino acids. The germline gives CDR1 SGHNT, CDR2 YYREEE (reference sequence). The CDR3 is CASSLAGGTYEQYF. In nucleotides, the CDR3 is TGTGCCAGCAGCTTGGCAGGGGGCACCTACGAGCAGTACTTC.

CDR3 loop: CASSFQGGTSGYTF. CDR3 nucleotide sequence: TGTGCCAGCAGCTTTCAGGGGGGTACCAGCGGCTACACCTTC. The chain combines TRBV7-2 with TRBJ1-2; 7 nucleotides match TRBD1. This CDR3 is built from 14 residues. Germline-derived CDR1 and CDR2 are SGHTA and FQGNSA. With 3 bases clipped from V and 8 bases from J, the junction kept 9 bases outside the gene matches. The full variable domain, with the rest looked up from reference TRBV7-2 and TRBJ1-2, is GAGVSQSPSNKVTEKGKDVELRCDPISGHTALYWYRQSLGQGLEFLIYFQGNSAPDKSGLPSDRFSAERTGGSVSTLTIQRTQQEDSAVYLCASSFQGGTSGYTFGSGTRLTVV.

The chain combines TRBV19 with TRBJ2-3; 7 bases align to TRBD1. The V gene's germline CDR1 is LNHDA and CDR2 SQIVND (reference sequence). CDR3 length: 15 residues. V trimming: 8 bases; J trimming: 2 bases; junction bases outside the gene matches: 10. Written as DNA, the CDR3 is TGTGCCAGTGGCCCCGGGACAGAGAACACAGATACGCAGTATTTT. It encodes CASGPGTENTDTQYF. The variable domain in full, completed from reference TRBV19 and TRBJ2-3, reads DGGITQSPKYLFRKEGQNVTLSCEQNLNHDAMYWYRQDPGQGLRLIYYSQIVNDFQKGDIAEGYSVSREKKESFPLTVTSAQKNPTAFYLCASGPGTENTDTQYFGPGTRLTVL.